These T cell receptor beta chains were read from a single sample in a study of T-cell memory formation after mild COVID-19. TCRdb reprocessed the 5' RACE reads with MiXCR, giving one entry per CDR3 protein. There are around 390,000 distinct CDR3 sequences in the sample; around a sixth occur only once, and 20% to 25% lies in the top ten. Sequenced: PBMCs or a T cell subset sorted from them (not recorded which). The source is a man younger than 35 who had mild COVID-19 (a few samples of this study predate the infection). Cell type and time point are not known. Each CDR3 is given with its conserved first and last residue. The D gene is left open where the match is weak. Clone size is shown for a subset of rows, as once, few, many or a class of expanded clone.

-	TRBV12-3/TRBV12-4	TRBJ1-2	-	TGTGCCAGCAGTCCCGAGGGTATCTGGGACTATGGCTACACCTTC	CASSPEGIWDYGYTF
-	TRBV20-1	TRBJ2-7	-	TGCAGTGCTACAGTACAGGGAACCTACGAGCAGTACTTC	CSATVQGTYEQYF
-	TRBV7-9	TRBJ1-4	-	TGTGCCAGCAGCCCCCGACCGGGCCGGAGCGGCGAAAAACTGTTTTTT	CASSPRPGRSGEKLFF
TRBD2	TRBV7-3	TRBJ2-1	-	TGTGCCAGCAGTTTAAGGCTAGCGGGGGGATTGGATGAGCAGTTCTTC	CASSLRLAGGLDEQFF
-	TRBV2	TRBJ2-4	-	TGTGCCAGCAGTGAGCAAAACATTCAGTACTTC	CASSEQNIQYF
-	TRBV5-1	TRBJ2-3	many	TGCGCCAGCAGCTCTAGAGCAGACCACACAGATACGCAGTATTTT	CASSSRADHTDTQYF
-	TRBV12-3/TRBV12-4	TRBJ1-4	few	TGTGCCAGCAGCCGGACTGACCCCACGGTACTGTTTTTT	CASSRTDPTVLFF
-	TRBV6-1	TRBJ1-1	few	TGTGCCAGCGGAGTTGGACACATGAACACTGAAGCTTTCTTT	CASGVGHMNTEAFF
-	TRBV28	TRBJ2-5	many	TGTGCCAGCAGTTTACCGGGGCAAGAGACCCAGTACTTC	CASSLPGQETQYF
-	TRBV7-9	TRBJ1-3	-	TGTGCCAGCAGCATGGCGGGCTCTGGAAACACCATATATTTT	CASSMAGSGNTIYF
-	TRBV2	TRBJ2-7	many	TGTGCCAGCAGTGGGTACTACGAGCAGTACTTC	CASSGYYEQYF
-	TRBV29-1	TRBJ2-1	many	TGCAGCGTTGAAGAAGCCGTGACACGAGAGCAGTTCTTC	CSVEEAVTREQFF
TRBD1	TRBV7-9	TRBJ1-1	few	TGTGCCAGCAGCAGCCGACAGGGGGCGGGGACTGAAGCTTTCTTT	CASSSRQGAGTEAFF
-	TRBV5-1	TRBJ2-2	few	TGCGCCAGCAGCTTGGGAATCGCGGTCACCGGGGAGCTGTTTTTT	CASSLGIAVTGELFF
-	TRBV7-2	TRBJ1-6	-	TGTGCCAGCAGCTTAGAAGCCCCACCCCTCCACTTT	CASSLEAPPLHF